The 14 T cell receptor beta chains listed next were all sequenced from one sample in a study of blood T cells in healthy people across ages. A second about 6 to 12 cycle PCR used barcoded and J-beta primers. TCRdb reprocessed the 5' RACE reads via MiXCR and lists one record per CDR3 protein. The sample holds around 1.5 million distinct CDR3 sequences, approximately 59% seen once. Sequenced: blood. These receptors were obtained from a young man in good health.

This clonotype was found a few times. V is TRBV5-1 and J is TRBJ1-1, with D tentatively TRBD1 (5 bases). Trimming removed 4 bases from V and 5 bases from J, with 15 bases in between. This CDR3 is built from 14 residues. Germline V CDR1 and CDR2: SGHRS, YFSETQ. CDR3 sequence (DNA): TGCGCCAGCAGCGGAAGGGCAGGGTTGACTGAAGCTTTCTTT. It encodes CASSGRAGLTEAFF.

This clonotype occurred a few times. This chain uses TRBV12-3 or TRBV12-4 with TRBJ2-3, with 9 nucleotides matching TRBD2. The trim removed 5 bases at V and 2 bases at J, leaving 11 bases unmatched. This CDR3 region has 17 residues. The CDR3 DNA follows: TGTGCCAGCAGTCCTGTCGGCCAGCGGGGGGCCACAGATACGCAGTATTTT. The encoded protein is CASSPVGQRGATDTQYF.

This chain links TRBV20-1 with TRBJ1-1, with a weak D call TRBD1 (5 bases). CDR1 and CDR2 from the germline V gene are DFQATT and SNEGSKA (reference sequence). The CDR3 length is 13 residues. Trimming pared 8 bases from V and 10 bases from J, leaving 23 bases between. In DNA form, the CDR3 reads TGCAGTACTATTCCAGGGTCGGATGGTGGAGCTTTCTTT. Its protein product is CSTIPGSDGGAFF.

The V and J genes are TRBV20-1 and TRBJ2-3, with TRBD2 identical over 8 bases. The CDR3 loop spans 16 amino acids. V lost 0 bases and J lost 2; bases outside the gene matches: 7. Germline V CDR1 and CDR2: DFQATT, SNEGSKA (reference sequence). In DNA, the CDR3 is TGCAGTGCTAGAGACGCGACTAGCGCTAACACAGATACGCAGTATTTT. This sequence encodes CSARDATSANTDTQYF.

The chain links TRBV5-5 to TRBJ1-5, with 7 bases fitting TRBD1. CDR3 length equals 14 residues. Losses at the gene ends were 4 bases for V and 5 bases for J; bases not matched to a gene: 6. Germline CDR1 and CDR2: SGHKS and YYEKEE (reference sequence). The CDR3 protein is CASSMVRGYQPQHF. The CDR3 DNA is TGTGCCAGCAGCATGGTCAGGGGGTATCAGCCCCAGCATTTT.

The rearrangement links TRBV6-2 or TRBV6-3 to TRBJ2-7, with no clear D. The V gene's germline CDR1 is MNHEY and CDR2 SVGEGT. The CDR3 sequence is 15 residues long. V lost 2 bases and J 4 bases, leaving 15 bases between the germline ends. The CDR3 is CASSYRAGPPYEQYF. The CDR3 nucleotides read TGTGCCAGCAGTTACAGGGCCGGGCCCCCTTACGAGCAGTACTTC.

This clonotype was seen a handful of times. The chain recombines TRBV29-1 with TRBJ2-5, with TRBD1 matching over 7 bases. The germline gives CDR1 SQVTM, CDR2 ANQGSEA. J gave up 1 base and V 1 base, and 12 bases lay outside the gene matches. The CDR3 has 17 amino acids. CDR3 in DNA: TGCAGCGTTGAAGGGGGTGACAGGGTTCGTTTCCAAGAGACCCAGTACTTC. Residues: CSVEGGDRVRFQETQYF.

The rearrangement links TRBV29-1 to TRBJ1-2, with D uncertain. Per germline, CDR1 SQVTM and CDR2 ANQGSEA. V was cut by 0 bases and J by 2 bases, with 25 bases left in between. This CDR3 contains 19 residues. The CDR3, as DNA: TGCAGCGTTGAAGATACCCCTTTAATGACGGCAGCCCTGAACTATGGCTACACCTTC. Translation: CSVEDTPLMTAALNYGYTF.

This chain joins TRBV3-1 and TRBJ2-5, with D hard to call. Germline CDR1 reads LGHDT; CDR2 reads YNNKEL (reference sequence). This CDR3 has 14 amino acids. Between the trimmed V and J ends, which lost 1 base and 5 bases, there was a span of 11 bases. The CDR3: CASSQGLSPETQYF. CDR3 nucleotides: TGTGCCAGCAGCCAAGGGCTCAGCCCGGAGACCCAGTACTTC.

The chain combines TRBV20-1 with TRBJ1-2; the D is unclear. Trimming took 1 base from V and 6 from J, leaving 3 bases between them. The CDR3 has 10 residues. Germline CDR1 is DFQATT and CDR2 is SNEGSKA (reference sequence). CDR3 in amino acids: CSARVDGYTF. CDR3 DNA: TGCAGTGCTAGAGTCGATGGCTACACCTTC.

The chain joins TRBV15 to TRBJ2-1, with a possible D match to TRBD2 (5 bases). The CDR3 length is 15 residues. V lost 1 base and J lost 8, with 15 bases in between. Germline CDR1 reads LNHNV; CDR2 reads YYDKDF (reference sequence). The CDR3 protein is CATSRVADLGDEQFF. The CDR3 bases are TGTGCCACCAGCAGAGTTGCGGACCTCGGGGATGAGCAGTTCTTC.

The V call is TRBV4-3, the J call TRBJ2-7; the D gene is possibly TRBD1 (5 bases). Germline V gives CDR1 LGHNA, CDR2 YSLEER. V was pared by 1 base and J by 2 bases, with 15 bases between. This CDR3 spans 16 amino acids. This CDR3 reads CASSQAIRAGTYEQYF. In nucleotides, the CDR3 is TGCGCCAGCAGCCAAGCTATTAGGGCAGGGACCTACGAGCAGTACTTC.

V gene TRBV2 combines with J gene TRBJ2-7; D remains ambiguous. The V end lost 0 bases, the J end lost 4 bases, and 10 bases lay between the germline ends. Germline assignment: CDR1 SNHLY and CDR2 FYNNEI. The CDR3 covers 14 residues. The CDR3 DNA is TGTGCCAGCAGTGAAGCGGCCCGGATGTACGAGCAGTACTTC. It encodes CASSEAARMYEQYF. Based on the CDR3 plus reference TRBV2 and TRBJ2-7, the full variable domain is EPEVTQTPSHQVTQMGQEVILRCVPISNHLYFYWYRQILGQKVEFLVSFYNNEISEKSEIFDDQFSVERPDGSNFTLKIRSTKLEDSAMYFCASSEAARMYEQYFGPGTRLTVT.

As to this clonotype: The junction does not match germline at one end; this may be a read error. The rearrangement uses TRBV4-1 and TRBJ1-1, with 10 bases that match TRBD1. The CDR3 runs 14 residues. Germline loops: CDR1 MGHRA, CDR2 YSYEKL. The CDR3 DNA reads TGTGCCAGCAGTCACGGACAGGGGGGCACTGAAGCTTTCTTT. This encodes CASSHGQGGTEAFF.